This is a list of T cell receptor beta chains from one sample in a study of OX40 agonist ivuxolimab in advanced cancers. Sequencing used immunoSEQ multiplex PCR; TCRdb keeps in-frame clones, though not all of them. The sample shows 90,000 to 100,000 clones, around 89% of them seen only once. The sequencing used CD4+ or CD8+ T cells sorted from blood, collected in a trial of the OX40 agonist ivuxolimab. Source of these receptors: an adult with an advanced solid tumor such as melanoma, head and neck, liver or kidney cancer. Each CDR3 is given with its conserved first and last residue. The order of the fields is CDR3 protein, J gene, V gene, D gene. The D gene is left open where the match is weak.

CASKNYEAFF,TRBJ1-1,TRBV6-1,NA
CASSVGGTGFYEQYF,TRBJ2-7,TRBV9,TRBD1
CASSLVGQGADTEAFF,TRBJ1-1,TRBV7-6,TRBD1
CAWRIAVKRDSSSGANVLTF,TRBJ2-6,TRBV30,NA
CASTKGTGYTF,TRBJ1-2,TRBV19,NA
CASSSGTSGRRLYEQYF,TRBJ2-7,TRBV5-1,TRBD2
CASSFRTNTYEQYF,TRBJ2-7,TRBV7-8,NA
CASSYGLAGVADTQYF,TRBJ2-3,TRBV4-1,TRBD2
CASSVVGRPSGATDTQYF,TRBJ2-3,TRBV9,TRBD2
CASSPYDRAGYNEQFF,TRBJ2-1,TRBV5-6,NA
CASSPGGNEQFF,TRBJ2-1,TRBV19,TRBD1
CASSLWGPQSQDTQYF,TRBJ2-3,TRBV27,NA
CASSLSTSGSGEQYF,TRBJ2-7,TRBV7-2,TRBD2
CAWSNRGGEPQHF,TRBJ1-5,TRBV30,TRBD1
CASSPRRSTNYGYTF,TRBJ1-2,TRBV2,NA
CASSLRVLPTYEQYF,TRBJ2-7,TRBV27,NA
CASSPQSTGELFF,TRBJ2-2,TRBV27,NA
CASSLGTVSTGELFF,TRBJ2-2,TRBV7-9,TRBD1
CASSQNTEAFF,TRBJ1-1,TRBV5-4,NA
CASTPWGQGAYNEQFF,TRBJ2-1,TRBV5-6,TRBD1
CASSPVAGFEKLFF,TRBJ1-4,TRBV18,NA
CASSPAAGGLTNTEAFF,TRBJ1-1,TRBV19,TRBD1
CASSPRAASYEQYF,TRBJ2-7,TRBV18,NA
CASSPEGEKLFF,TRBJ1-4,TRBV5-4,NA
CASSEAWGGAGYTF,TRBJ1-2,TRBV6-1,NA
CASSIGDRDLAFF,TRBJ1-1,TRBV19,TRBD1
CASSHRQEAFF,TRBJ1-1,TRBV14,NA
CASSSPVGYGYTF,TRBJ1-2,TRBV25-1,NA
CARSFPCSYEQYF,TRBJ2-7,TRBV5-3,NA